This is a list of T cell receptor beta chains from one sample in a study of T cell changes during pregnancy in multiple sclerosis. TCRdb's copy holds only in-frame clones and misses some; the assay was immunoSEQ multiplex PCR. The table records under 65,000 clones, 93% of them present only once. This specimen was CD8+ T cells from peripheral blood mononuclear cells, taken in the second trimester of pregnancy. The receptors come from a female donor with multiple sclerosis, enrolled in a pregnancy study. The CDR3 runs from the conserved cysteine through the conserved F or W. A D gene is named only where the DNA matches it firmly. Some rows have no size entry. The others give once, few or many, or a class for an expanded clone.

CDR3 DNA	CDR3 protein	clone size	V gene	J gene	D gene
TGTGCCAGCGGTACAGGGGGGACCTCCTACGAGCAGTACTTC	CASGTGGTSYEQYF	-	TRBV27	TRBJ2-7	TRBD1
TGCGCCAGCAGCCAAGTAGTGAACTATGGCTACACCTTC	CASSQVVNYGYTF	-	TRBV4-3	TRBJ1-2	-
TGCGCCAGCAGGTCGCTGGCAGGGGATGGTGGCTACACCTTC	CASRSLAGDGGYTF	-	TRBV4-1	TRBJ1-2	-
TGTGCCAGCAGCTCAATCCTCGGGGGGGCCCGCAGGGAGCAGTACTTC	CASSSILGGARREQYF	-	TRBV7-9	TRBJ2-7	TRBD2
TGTGCCAGCAGTGAATTGACCGGACTAGCGGGGTTGTACAATGAGCAGTTCTTC	CASSELTGLAGLYNEQFF	-	TRBV6-1	TRBJ2-1	TRBD2
TGTGCCAGTAGTATCCGGACTAGCGGGGGCAACGAGCAGTACTTC	CASSIRTSGGNEQYF	-	TRBV19	TRBJ2-7	TRBD2
TGTGCCAGCAGCTCAACAGATTCTAACAAGAACACTGAAGCTTTCTTT	CASSSTDSNKNTEAFF	-	TRBV7-9	TRBJ1-1	-
TGTGCCAGTAGTATATTGGCCCTACAGGAGAACACTGAAGCTTTCTTT	CASSILALQENTEAFF	-	TRBV19	TRBJ1-1	-
TGCGCCAGCAGCTTGATTGGCGGTTTACAACCTAGCACAGATACGCAGTATTTT	CASSLIGGLQPSTDTQYF	-	TRBV5-1	TRBJ2-3	-
TGTGCCAGCAGCTTACCCGGCCAGGGGGATGAAAAACTGTTTTTT	CASSLPGQGDEKLFF	once	TRBV11-1	TRBJ1-4	TRBD1